This note documents a single T cell receptor (beta chain) sequence. This entry belongs to a study of blood T cell repertoires in COVID-19. The trim removed 0 bases at V and 4 bases at J, leaving 10 bases unmatched. CDR1 is SGDLS, CDR2 YYNGEE, per germline. This CDR3 comprises 17 residues. Authors' data handling: Reference gene primers were amplified, and this amplification served to estimate nucleated cell counts. Clones were sequenced by immunoSEQ multiplex PCR, and TCRdb holds only the in-frame ones, with some missing. D and trimming come from the DNA, and the V and J calls and clone size come from that table. Of about 260,000 clones listed, about 85% were seen once; the top ten hold 4% to 5%.

Input material: peripheral blood. The rearrangement links TRBV9 to TRBJ2-5; TRBD2 aligns across 9 bases. This TCR came from a man aged 60 to 75 with acute or convalescent COVID-19. In DNA form, the CDR3 reads TGTGCCAGCAGCGTAGGACCAGGCGGGGGGGCCGGAGAGACCCAGTACTTC. It yields the protein CASSVGPGGGAGETQYF. Full variable domain (outside the CDR3, taken from reference TRBV9 and TRBJ2-5): DSGVTQTPKHLITATGQRVTLRCSPRSGDLSVYWYQQSLDQGLQFLIQYYNGEERAKGNILERFSAQQFPDLHSELNLSSLELGDSALYFCASSVGPGGGAGETQYFGPGTRLLVL.